This paragraph covers one T cell receptor (beta chain) sequence. Under the authors' procedure: Counts of nucleated cells, estimated from reference gene primer amplification, were obtained. Using immunoSEQ multiplex PCR, the repertoire was profiled, and TCRdb retains in-frame clones only, with some absent. For V, J and clone size, that table is used; D and trimming come from the DNA. This sample has approximately 260,000 clones, with 70% to 85% found just once. This sample was included in a study of blood T cell repertoires in COVID-19. Germline CDR1 and CDR2: WNHNN and SYGVQD (reference sequence). The CDR3 has 14 amino acids. The V gene end was trimmed by 9 bases and the J gene end by 4 bases; junction bases not matched to a gene: 7.

Sequencing was performed on peripheral blood. This TCR was sampled from a woman of 80 years or more with active or convalescent COVID-19. The chain joins TRBV10-1 to TRBJ1-1; 11 nucleotides match TRBD1. DNA of the CDR3: TGCGCCAGTCAACCGGGACAGGGGGGCACTGAAGCTTTCTTT. It yields the protein CASQPGQGGTEAFF.